This T cell receptor (beta chain) derives from a study of beta chain features in type 1 diabetes. What was sequenced were expressed TCRB transcripts, since all of the isolated RNA had been reverse transcribed. The assay was immunoSEQ multiplex PCR, and TCRdb's table has in-frame clones only and misses some. The repertoire includes under 950,000 clones, around a sixth of them detected once, and 0.02% to 0.025% sits in the top ten. The study, taken as a whole, reports: Cells with high TCR expression could be over-represented when cDNA is sequenced. VDJ junctions in type 1 diabetes patients carried more deletions and fewer insertions. Healthy donors had naive, central memory and Treg TCRB repertoires that appeared less similar than those seen among patients.

CDR3 length: 12 amino acids. Trimming removed 4 bases from V and 4 bases from J, with 6 bases in between. CDR1 and CDR2 (germline): SGDLS, YYNGEE. This clone was observed a few times. Its matching antigen is unknown. Sequencing was carried out using naive CD4+ T cells from blood. This sequence originates from a woman in her late teens or twenties in good health. The rearrangement uses TRBV9 and TRBJ2-1; D not resolved. CDR3 in amino acids: CASSPQYNEQFF. In DNA form, the CDR3 reads TGTGCCAGCAGCCCCCAGTACAATGAGCAGTTCTTC. The full variable domain, its missing parts supplied by reference TRBV9 and TRBJ2-1, is DSGVTQTPKHLITATGQRVTLRCSPRSGDLSVYWYQQSLDQGLQFLIQYYNGEERAKGNILERFSAQQFPDLHSELNLSSLELGDSALYFCASSPQYNEQFFGPGTRLTVL.